This TCR beta chain is drawn from a study of blood T cell repertoires in COVID-19. Trimming left V 12 bases short and J 4 bases short, with 15 bases between. Germline loops: CDR1 KGHDR, CDR2 SFDVKD. CDR3 size: 13 residues. TCRdb keeps only in-frame clones here, not all; method: immunoSEQ multiplex PCR. The data contain 85,000 to 110,000 clones, around 89% of them singletons. The chain combines TRBV24-1 with TRBJ1-5, with D unresolved. The sample comprised peripheral blood. The receptor was isolated from a woman aged 60 to 75 with acute or convalescent COVID-19. The CDR3 is CAARGGPNQPQHF. The CDR3 DNA is TGTGCCGCGCGGGGAGGCCCGAATCAGCCCCAGCATTTT.